This T cell receptor (beta chain) was retrieved from a study of T cell repertoires in cytomegalovirus infection. Study information: Based on public TCR beta signatures, there were indications of CMV infection and of a matching HLA type. Findings and caveats of the study: Across the ex vivo response, the dominant clonotypes were HLA-C-restricted CMV-specific TCR beta clonotypes. There were carriers of CMV plus the relevant HLA, and cumulative public TCR beta family frequency identified them.

Of note for this clonotype: Its antigen remains unknown.

CDR3 size: 17 residues. Germline loops: CDR1 MNHEY, CDR2 SVGEGT. V lost 5 bases, J lost 3 bases, and 16 bases stayed unmatched. TCRdb redid the calling of the reads with MiXCR, one entry per CDR3 protein. The data show approximately 990,000 distinct CDR3 sequences, with more than 25% seen just once and 11% to 15% held by the top ten. The clonotype comes from a human donor in good health (CMV status not recorded). Some clones in this sample may be carry-over from other donors' samples. V and J are TRBV6-2 or TRBV6-3 and TRBJ2-7; TRBD2 aligns across 7 bases. Sequences were derived from cultured CD8+ T cells from PBMCs, sampled from culture after CMV antigen stimulation. This CDR3 is CASSGLAVAQTYYEQYV. The CDR3 nucleotides read TGTGCCAGCAGTGGGCTAGCGGTGGCCCAAACATACTACGAGCAGTACGTC.